This T cell receptor beta chain was retrieved from a study of blood T cell repertoires in COVID-19. Overall study context: The study drew acute and convalescent COVID-19 samples from the United States, Italy and Spain. Nucleic acid was either cDNA or gDNA, and it came from T cells, B-cell-depleted T cells, or PBMCs.

TCRdb's table, derived via immunoSEQ multiplex PCR, lists solely in-frame clones and lacks some. The data contain roughly 260,000 clones, around 87% of them singletons. The CDR3 spans 12 residues. With 6 bases removed from V and 2 bases from J, the gap between germline ends came to 10 bases. CDR1 SQVTM and CDR2 ANQGSEA come from the germline V gene. The chain carries TRBV29-1 and TRBJ1-2, with D unresolved. This TCR was recovered from a woman aged 50 to 65 with acute or convalescent COVID-19. Sequencing used peripheral blood. CDR3 in DNA: TGCAGCGTCTACCTGCTGAACTATGGCTACACCTTC. Translating it yields CSVYLLNYGYTF.